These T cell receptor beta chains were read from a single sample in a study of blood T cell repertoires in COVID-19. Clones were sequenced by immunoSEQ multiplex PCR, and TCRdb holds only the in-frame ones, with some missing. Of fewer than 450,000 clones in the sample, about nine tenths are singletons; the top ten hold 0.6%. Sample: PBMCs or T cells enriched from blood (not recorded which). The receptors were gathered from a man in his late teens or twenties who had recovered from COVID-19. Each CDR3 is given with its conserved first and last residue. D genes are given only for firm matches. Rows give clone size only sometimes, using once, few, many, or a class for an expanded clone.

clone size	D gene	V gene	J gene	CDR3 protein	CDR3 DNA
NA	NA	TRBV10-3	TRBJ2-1	CAIRLDGNSYNEQFF	TGTGCCATCAGACTGGACGGGAACTCCTACAATGAGCAGTTCTTC
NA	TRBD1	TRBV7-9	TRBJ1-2	CASSSTRTTDREGYGYTF	TGTGCCAGCAGCTCCACCCGTACAACCGACAGGGAAGGTTATGGCTACACCTTC
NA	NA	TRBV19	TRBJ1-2	CASSPTVHYGYTF	TGTGCCAGTAGTCCGACAGTTCACTATGGCTACACCTTC
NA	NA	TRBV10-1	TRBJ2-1	CASSQGFEQFF	TGCGCCAGCAGTCAGGGTTTTGAGCAGTTCTTC
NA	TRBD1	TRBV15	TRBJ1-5	CATSRGTGGNQPQHF	TGTGCCACCAGCAGGGGCACAGGGGGGAATCAGCCCCAGCATTTT
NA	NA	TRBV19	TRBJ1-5	CASSIVGENQPQHF	TGTGCCAGTAGTATAGTCGGAGAAAATCAGCCCCAGCATTTT
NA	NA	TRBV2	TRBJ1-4	CASTRQSDEKLFF	TGTGCCAGCACACGACAGTCCGATGAAAAACTGTTTTTT
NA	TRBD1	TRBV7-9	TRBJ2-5	CASSAGDRGRRQETQYF	TGTGCCAGCAGCGCCGGCGACAGGGGCAGGAGGCAAGAGACCCAGTACTTC
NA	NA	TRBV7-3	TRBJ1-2	CASSLTPTGWDGYTF	TGTGCCAGCAGCTTAACTCCGACAGGTTGGGATGGCTACACCTTC
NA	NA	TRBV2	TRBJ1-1	CASSYDTEAFF	TGTGCCAGCAGTTATGACACTGAAGCTTTCTTT
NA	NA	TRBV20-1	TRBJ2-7	CSASGLIGSDYEQYF	TGCAGTGCTAGTGGATTGATCGGGAGCGACTACGAGCAGTACTTC
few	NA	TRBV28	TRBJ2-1	CASSRDSLSYNEQFF	TGTGCCAGCAGTCGGGACTCACTTTCCTACAATGAGCAGTTCTTC
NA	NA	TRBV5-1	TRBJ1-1	CASSPQGTGMNTEAFF	TGCGCCAGCAGCCCTCAGGGAACTGGGATGAACACTGAAGCTTTCTTT
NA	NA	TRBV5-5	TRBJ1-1	CASSLASPRGNTEAFF	TGTGCCAGCAGCTTGGCCTCCCCTAGAGGGAACACTGAAGCTTTCTTT
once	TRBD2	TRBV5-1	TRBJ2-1	CASSLVTSGNNEQFF	TGCGCCAGCAGCTTGGTGACTAGCGGAAACAATGAGCAGTTCTTC
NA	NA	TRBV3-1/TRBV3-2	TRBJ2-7	CASSQLGLYEQYF	TGTGCCAGCAGCCAACTGGGGCTTTACGAGCAGTACTTC
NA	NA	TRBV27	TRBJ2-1	CASSLSAVPTYNEQFF	TGTGCCAGCAGTTTATCGGCGGTACCAACCTACAATGAGCAGTTCTTC
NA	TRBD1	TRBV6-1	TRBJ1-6	CASSESGGTNSPLHF	TGTGCCAGCAGTGAATCAGGGGGTACCAATTCACCCCTCCACTTT